This is a list of T cell receptor beta chains from one sample in a study of blood T cell repertoires in COVID-19. The table came from immunoSEQ multiplex PCR; TCRdb's copy has only in-frame clones and leaves some out. The table lists fewer than 300,000 clones, around nine tenths of them singletons. The sequencing input was peripheral blood. The receptors derive from a woman aged 40-49 years who had recovered from COVID-19. The CDR3 runs from the conserved cysteine through the conserved F or W. Each record gives: D gene, J gene, clone size, V gene, CDR3 DNA, CDR3 protein. D genes are given only for firm matches. Expanded clones are given a class, and other clones once, few, many or no size at all.

D: TRBD2; J: TRBJ2-1; size: NA; V: TRBV2; DNA: TGTGCCAGCAGTGGTTCTAGCGGGCCCTACAATGAGCAGTTCTTC; CDR3: CASSGSSGPYNEQFF
D: NA; J: TRBJ1-4; size: NA; V: TRBV3-1/TRBV3-2; DNA: TGTGCCAGCAGCCAGGGGGCCCCTGAAAAACTGTTTTTT; CDR3: CASSQGAPEKLFF
D: TRBD2; J: TRBJ2-1; size: NA; V: TRBV7-2; DNA: TGTGCCAGCAGCCCCCCTGGGACTAGCGGGTTCAATGAGCAGTTCTTC; CDR3: CASSPPGTSGFNEQFF
D: NA; J: TRBJ2-7; size: NA; V: TRBV5-6; DNA: TGTGCCAGCAGCTTGGTGGACACCTTGGGGTACGAGCAGTACTTC; CDR3: CASSLVDTLGYEQYF
D: TRBD2; J: TRBJ2-4; size: NA; V: TRBV7-9; DNA: TGTGCCAGCAGCCCCACTAGCGGGAGTGGCAAAAACATTCAGTACTTC; CDR3: CASSPTSGSGKNIQYF
D: NA; J: TRBJ2-3; size: NA; V: TRBV3-1/TRBV3-2; DNA: TGTGCCAGCGGCGGCAATACGCAGTATTTT; CDR3: CASGGNTQYF
D: TRBD1; J: TRBJ1-1; size: NA; V: TRBV10-3; DNA: TGTGCCATCAGGGGGACAGCGATGAACACTGAAGCTTTCTTT; CDR3: CAIRGTAMNTEAFF
D: TRBD2; J: TRBJ2-1; size: NA; V: TRBV5-1; DNA: TGCGCCAGCAGCCCGACTAGCGGGAGGGGGATTGAGCAGTTCTTC; CDR3: CASSPTSGRGIEQFF
D: TRBD1; J: TRBJ1-1; size: NA; V: TRBV7-8; DNA: TGTGCCAGCAGCTTAGGGGACAGGGGGACTGAAGCTTTCTTT; CDR3: CASSLGDRGTEAFF
D: TRBD2; J: TRBJ2-5; size: NA; V: TRBV7-3; DNA: TGTGCCAGCAGCTTATCCTCCGGGAGGGCCGGGAAAGAGACCCAGTACTTC; CDR3: CASSLSSGRAGKETQYF
D: NA; J: TRBJ2-2; size: once; V: TRBV4-3; DNA: TGCGCCAGCAGCCGCCAGGCCCCTAGCCCTCACACCGGGGAGCTGTTTTTT; CDR3: CASSRQAPSPHTGELFF
D: TRBD1; J: TRBJ1-1; size: NA; V: TRBV15; DNA: TGTGCCACCGAAACCCGGGACAGGGGAAGCACTGAAGCTTTCTTT; CDR3: CATETRDRGSTEAFF
D: TRBD2; J: TRBJ2-3; size: NA; V: TRBV9; DNA: TGTGCCAGCAGCGTAACCGAACCACTAGCGGGAAGGGCAGATACGCAGTATTTT; CDR3: CASSVTEPLAGRADTQYF
D: TRBD2; J: TRBJ2-1; size: NA; V: TRBV19; DNA: TGTGCCAGTAGCCCCAGGGCGGGAGTGGGGAATGAGCAGTTCTTC; CDR3: CASSPRAGVGNEQFF
D: TRBD2; J: TRBJ2-5; size: NA; V: TRBV24-1; DNA: TGTGCCACCAGTGATCCCCCGGGGGGGGGACAAGAGACCCAGTACTTC; CDR3: CATSDPPGGGQETQYF
D: NA; J: TRBJ1-4; size: NA; V: TRBV5-1; DNA: TGCGCCAGCAGCCCCAATAATGAAAAACTGTTTTTT; CDR3: CASSPNNEKLFF
D: NA; J: TRBJ2-1; size: once; V: TRBV6-5; DNA: TGTGCCAGCAGTTACGACAAGACCTCCTACAATGAGCAGTTCTTC; CDR3: CASSYDKTSYNEQFF
D: NA; J: TRBJ1-1; size: NA; V: TRBV9; DNA: TGTGCCAGCAGCGTAGGTGGACAACCAGGGACTGAAGCTTTCTTT; CDR3: CASSVGGQPGTEAFF
D: TRBD1; J: TRBJ1-2; size: NA; V: TRBV7-6; DNA: TGTGCCAGCAGCCCCACCCGGACAGGGGTGTATGGCTACACCTTC; CDR3: CASSPTRTGVYGYTF
D: NA; J: TRBJ1-3; size: NA; V: TRBV7-3; DNA: TGTGCCAGCAGCCCCCCGGGGGGAAACACCATATATTTT; CDR3: CASSPPGGNTIYF
D: NA; J: TRBJ2-7; size: NA; V: TRBV12-3/TRBV12-4; DNA: TGTGCCAGCGGAGACAGCTACGAGCAGTACTTC; CDR3: CASGDSYEQYF
D: TRBD2; J: TRBJ2-1; size: once; V: TRBV9; DNA: TGTGCCAGCAGCGTAGACGTGGCTAGCGGGACTGTTGAGCAGTTCTTC; CDR3: CASSVDVASGTVEQFF
D: TRBD2; J: TRBJ2-2; size: NA; V: TRBV29-1; DNA: TGCAGCGCCCACCTGGCGGGAGGAGGCACCGGGGAGCTGTTTTTT; CDR3: CSAHLAGGGTGELFF
D: TRBD1; J: TRBJ2-2; size: NA; V: TRBV27; DNA: TGTGCCAGCAGTTTCCAGGGGGACAGGGTGGGCCCCGGGGAGCTGTTTTTT; CDR3: CASSFQGDRVGPGELFF
D: NA; J: TRBJ2-5; size: NA; V: TRBV7-2; DNA: TGTGCCAGCAGCTTAACAGGGTCGTACCAAGAGACCCAGTACTTC; CDR3: CASSLTGSYQETQYF
D: NA; J: TRBJ1-6; size: NA; V: TRBV19; DNA: TGTGCCAGTAGTACGGGTCCGGCAGGGTATTCACCCCTCCACTTT; CDR3: CASSTGPAGYSPLHF
D: NA; J: TRBJ1-4; size: NA; V: TRBV2; DNA: TGTGCCAGCAGCCCCAGGGGAAGTGAAAAACTGTTTTTT; CDR3: CASSPRGSEKLFF
D: NA; J: TRBJ1-6; size: few; V: TRBV5-8; DNA: TGTGCCACCTTCGGGCCCCGGGGGTCACCCCTCCACTTT; CDR3: CATFGPRGSPLHF
D: NA; J: TRBJ1-4; size: NA; V: TRBV30; DNA: TGTGCCTGGAGTGAGGAGGGTGAAAAACTGTTTTTT; CDR3: CAWSEEGEKLFF
D: NA; J: TRBJ1-1; size: NA; V: TRBV10-3; DNA: TGTGCCATCAGTGAGGTCAGGCTTACAATGAACACTGAAGCTTTCTTT; CDR3: CAISEVRLTMNTEAFF
D: TRBD1; J: TRBJ2-2; size: NA; V: TRBV2; DNA: TGTGCCAGCACCAAAACTACAGGGGCCGGGGAGCTGTTTTTT; CDR3: CASTKTTGAGELFF
D: NA; J: TRBJ2-5; size: once; V: TRBV7-8; DNA: TGTGCCAGCAGCCCTAGGGGGGGCCTTCAAGAGACCCAGTACTTC; CDR3: CASSPRGGLQETQYF
D: TRBD1; J: TRBJ1-2; size: few; V: TRBV18; DNA: TGTGCCAGCTCACCACCGTCTCAGGGGGGATATGGCTACACCTTC; CDR3: CASSPPSQGGYGYTF
D: TRBD2; J: TRBJ2-3; size: NA; V: TRBV11-3; DNA: TGTGCCAGCAGCTTACTAGCCGGGCTAGCGGGATCAGATACGCAGTATTTT; CDR3: CASSLLAGLAGSDTQYF
D: TRBD2; J: TRBJ2-1; size: NA; V: TRBV6-4; DNA: TGTGCCAGCAGTGACGGGGGACTAGCGGACCACAATGAGCAGTTCTTC; CDR3: CASSDGGLADHNEQFF
D: TRBD1; J: TRBJ1-4; size: once; V: TRBV4-3; DNA: TGCGCCAGCAGCCCGAGGACAGGGAGCGATGAAAAACTGTTTTTT; CDR3: CASSPRTGSDEKLFF
D: NA; J: TRBJ1-5; size: NA; V: TRBV15; DNA: TGTGCCACCACAGGGATGGGCAATCAGCCCCAGCATTTT; CDR3: CATTGMGNQPQHF
D: TRBD2; J: TRBJ2-7; size: NA; V: TRBV7-3; DNA: TGTGCCAGCAGCTCAGGGACTAGCAGGGCCCCACAGTACTTC; CDR3: CASSSGTSRAPQYF
D: TRBD2; J: TRBJ2-2; size: NA; V: TRBV2; DNA: TGTGCCAGCATGAGGACTAGCGGGAGGGGGACCGGGGAGCTGTTTTTT; CDR3: CASMRTSGRGTGELFF
D: NA; J: TRBJ2-2; size: NA; V: TRBV7-2; DNA: TGTGCCAGCAGCTTAGTACCACGAGGCGGGGAGCTGTTTTTT; CDR3: CASSLVPRGGELFF
D: NA; J: TRBJ1-1; size: NA; V: TRBV19; DNA: TGTGCCAGTAGCGCCCCCCAGGGCTTAGGGGGAAGAAATGAAGCTTTCTTT; CDR3: CASSAPQGLGGRNEAFF
D: NA; J: TRBJ1-3; size: few; V: TRBV19; DNA: TGTGCCAGTAGGCGGGGGCCATCCCTTGGAAACACCATATATTTT; CDR3: CASRRGPSLGNTIYF
D: TRBD1; J: TRBJ2-5; size: NA; V: TRBV3-1/TRBV3-2; DNA: TGTGCCAGCAGCCAAGACACAGGGGGGATCCAAGAGACCCAGTACTTC; CDR3: CASSQDTGGIQETQYF
D: NA; J: TRBJ1-1; size: NA; V: TRBV29-1; DNA: TGCAGCGTAGAGCGGGGGGTCGCTGAAGCTTTCTTT; CDR3: CSVERGVAEAFF
D: TRBD1; J: TRBJ1-3; size: NA; V: TRBV6-6; DNA: TGTGCCAGCAGCCCTCCAGGGGGGTCAGGAAACACCATATATTTT; CDR3: CASSPPGGSGNTIYF
D: NA; J: TRBJ2-7; size: NA; V: TRBV7-2; DNA: TGTGCCAGCAGCTTAGAGGGGGGGCGGCTCTACGAGCAGTACTTC; CDR3: CASSLEGGRLYEQYF
D: TRBD1; J: TRBJ1-1; size: NA; V: TRBV7-2; DNA: TGTGCCAGCAGCCAGACAGGGTTCGGGACTGAAGCTTTCTTT; CDR3: CASSQTGFGTEAFF
D: TRBD1; J: TRBJ1-2; size: NA; V: TRBV5-1; DNA: TGCGCCAGCAGCTTAGGCCCCCCCGGGACAGGGGGTGGCTACACCTTC; CDR3: CASSLGPPGTGGGYTF
D: NA; J: TRBJ1-2; size: NA; V: TRBV29-1; DNA: TGCAGCGTTGAAGGGGGGGCTAACTATGGCTACACCTTC; CDR3: CSVEGGANYGYTF
D: TRBD1; J: TRBJ1-2; size: NA; V: TRBV28; DNA: TGTGCCAGCAGCTCGGGACAGGGAGTTTTCGGCTACACCTTC; CDR3: CASSSGQGVFGYTF
D: TRBD2; J: TRBJ2-3; size: NA; V: TRBV7-3; DNA: TGTGCCAGCAGCTGGGGGACTAGCGGGCCCGGAGATACGCAGTATTTT; CDR3: CASSWGTSGPGDTQYF
D: NA; J: TRBJ1-1; size: NA; V: TRBV30; DNA: TGTGCCTGGAGCTCAGGGGCGGGCACTGAAGCTTTCTTT; CDR3: CAWSSGAGTEAFF
D: TRBD1; J: TRBJ1-5; size: NA; V: TRBV5-5; DNA: TGTGCCAGCAGCTCCAGAGGGACAGGGAACAATCAGCCCCAGCATTTT; CDR3: CASSSRGTGNNQPQHF